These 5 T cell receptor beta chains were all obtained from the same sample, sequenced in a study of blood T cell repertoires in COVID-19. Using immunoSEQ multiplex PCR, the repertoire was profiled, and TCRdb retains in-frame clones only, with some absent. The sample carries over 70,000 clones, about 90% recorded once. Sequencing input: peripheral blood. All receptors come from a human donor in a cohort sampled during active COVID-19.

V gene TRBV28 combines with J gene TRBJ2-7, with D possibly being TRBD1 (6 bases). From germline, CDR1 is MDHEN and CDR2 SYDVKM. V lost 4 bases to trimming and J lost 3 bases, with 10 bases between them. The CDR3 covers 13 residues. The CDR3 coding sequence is TGTGCCAGCAGTTCTTACAGGGACTACGAGCAGTACTTC. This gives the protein CASSSYRDYEQYF.

The CDR3 sequence is CASTRAGYNSPLHF. Written as DNA, the CDR3 is TGTGCCAGCACACGGGCAGGGTATAATTCACCCCTCCACTTT. The chain is built from TRBV5-5 and TRBJ1-6; the D gene is possibly TRBD1 (5 bases). This CDR3 spans 14 amino acids. The germline CDR1 and CDR2 sequences are SGHKS and YYEKEE (reference sequence). Trimming pared 6 bases from V and 4 bases from J, leaving 11 bases between.

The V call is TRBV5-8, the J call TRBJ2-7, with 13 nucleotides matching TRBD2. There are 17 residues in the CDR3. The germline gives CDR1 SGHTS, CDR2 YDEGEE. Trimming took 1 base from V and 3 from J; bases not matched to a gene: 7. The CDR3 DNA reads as TGTGCCAGCAGCTTGTCGGGGGGACTAGCGGGAAACTACGAGCAGTACTTC. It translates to CASSLSGGLAGNYEQYF.

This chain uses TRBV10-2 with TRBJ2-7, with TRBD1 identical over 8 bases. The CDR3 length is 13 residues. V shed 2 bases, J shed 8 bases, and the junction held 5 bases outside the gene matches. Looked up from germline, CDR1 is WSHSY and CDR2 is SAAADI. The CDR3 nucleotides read TGCGCCAGCAGTGAGGGAGGACAGGGACAGCAGTACTTC. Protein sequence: CASSEGGQGQQYF.

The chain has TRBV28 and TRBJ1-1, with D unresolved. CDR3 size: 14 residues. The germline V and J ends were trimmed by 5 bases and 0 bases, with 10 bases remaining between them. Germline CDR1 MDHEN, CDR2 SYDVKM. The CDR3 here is CASSRDYLNTEAFF. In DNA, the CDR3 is TGTGCCAGCAGTCGGGATTACTTGAACACTGAAGCTTTCTTT. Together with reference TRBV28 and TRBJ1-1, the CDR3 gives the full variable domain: DVKVTQSSRYLVKRTGEKVFLECVQDMDHENMFWYRQDPGLGLRLIYFSYDVKMKEKGDIPEGYSVSREKKERFSLILESASTNQTSMYLCASSRDYLNTEAFFGQGTRLTVV.